The 15 T cell receptor beta chains below were found in one sample sequenced in a study of blood T cell repertoires in COVID-19. The data were produced by immunoSEQ multiplex PCR, yet TCRdb's version contains in-frame clones alone and is incomplete. Of around 200,000 clones listed, about 90% are singletons. Sequencing input: PBMCs or T cells enriched from blood (not recorded which). Receptors were obtained from a young man who had recovered from COVID-19.

This chain uses TRBV24-1 with TRBJ2-7, with 7 bases identical to TRBD1. The CDR3 runs to 15 residues. CDR1 is KGHDR and CDR2 is SFDVKD in the germline V gene. The V gene end was trimmed by 4 bases and the J gene end by 3 bases; junction bases not matched to a gene: 8. The CDR3 region is CATSESRQGGYEQYF. The CDR3 DNA is TGTGCCACCAGTGAATCACGACAGGGTGGCTACGAGCAGTACTTC.

This chain joins TRBV7-2 and TRBJ2-7, with TRBD1 matching 11 bases. The CDR3 runs to 15 residues. The germline V gene has CDR1 SGHTA and CDR2 FQGNSA. Trimming at V came to 3 bases and at J to 3 bases, leaving 4 bases not matched to a gene. The CDR3 sequence: CASSFPGQGDYEQYF. CDR3 in DNA: TGTGCCAGCAGCTTCCCGGGACAGGGGGACTACGAGCAGTACTTC.

V usage is TRBV15 and J usage is TRBJ1-4; 8 bases are shared with TRBD1. CDR1 and CDR2 (germline): LNHNV, YYDKDF (reference sequence). This CDR3 has 15 amino acids. Unmatched junction bases numbered 8, after V lost 0 bases and J lost 11 bases. CDR3 sequence reads: CATSRDVQGAHKLFF. DNA for the CDR3: TGTGCCACCAGCAGAGATGTGCAGGGGGCCCACAAACTGTTTTTT.

This sequence joins TRBV2 and TRBJ2-5, with 10 bases that match TRBD1. The germline V gene has CDR1 SNHLY and CDR2 FYNNEI. The V segment lost 7 bases and the J segment 5 bases; nucleotides outside the gene matches: 7. The CDR3 covers 14 residues. CDR3: CASKTGTGEETQYF. The CDR3, as DNA: TGTGCCAGCAAGACCGGGACAGGGGAGGAGACCCAGTACTTC.

The chain carries TRBV6-5 and TRBJ2-7; 8 nucleotides match TRBD1. This CDR3 is 13 amino acids long. Per germline, CDR1 MNHEY and CDR2 SVGAGI. The trim removed 4 bases at V and 5 bases at J, leaving 4 bases unmatched. CDR3 sequence (DNA): TGTGCCAGCAGTTCTGCAGGGGGCAACGAGCAGTACTTC. Amino acids: CASSSAGGNEQYF.

This chain connects TRBV3-1 (or the pseudogene TRBV3-2) to TRBJ1-6; TRBD1 agrees at 8 bases. The germline V gene has CDR1 LGHDT and CDR2 YNNKEL (reference sequence). This CDR3 comprises 15 residues. V was clipped by 3 bases and J by 9 bases; unmatched bases: 7. The CDR3 sequence: CASSQSTGGSSPLHF. The CDR3 DNA is TGTGCCAGCAGCCAGAGTACAGGGGGAAGTTCACCCCTCCACTTT.

The chain is built from TRBV30 and TRBJ2-2; 13 bases map to TRBD2. This CDR3 region has 17 residues. Germline V gene sequence: CDR1 GTSNPN, CDR2 SVGIG (reference sequence). J lost 6 bases, V lost 2 bases, and 9 bases had no gene match. For the CDR3, the DNA is TGTGCCTGGAGTCTCACTAGCGGGAGGGCGGGACCCGGGGAGCTGTTTTTT. It specifies CAWSLTSGRAGPGELFF.

This chain links TRBV9 with TRBJ1-4; 7 bases are a match to TRBD1. Germline V gene sequence: CDR1 SGDLS, CDR2 YYNGEE. V lost 0 bases and J lost 4; bases outside the gene matches: 3. This CDR3 has 15 amino acids. The CDR3 DNA follows: TGTGCCAGCAGCGTAGGGACAGGAAATAATGAAAAACTGTTTTTT. Protein sequence: CASSVGTGNNEKLFF.

The genes are TRBV6-5 and TRBJ2-7; 7 nucleotides agree with TRBD1. The CDR3 covers 13 residues. In germline, CDR1 is MNHEY, CDR2 SVGAGI. Trimming took 7 bases from V and 6 from J; bases not matched to a gene: 9. The CDR3 protein is CASITQGVAEQYF. The CDR3 DNA sequence: TGTGCCAGCATTACTCAGGGGGTCGCCGAGCAGTACTTC.

J is TRBJ2-1 and V is TRBV24-1; 9 bases map to TRBD1. V shed 5 bases, J shed 6 bases, and the junction held 13 bases outside the gene matches. The CDR3 runs 17 residues. Looked up from germline, CDR1 is KGHDR and CDR2 is SFDVKD. The CDR3 loop reads CATSALGQGSAGNEQFF. The CDR3 DNA follows: TGTGCCACCAGTGCCCTGGGACAGGGATCAGCTGGCAATGAGCAGTTCTTC.

The chain has TRBV19 and TRBJ2-2, with 10 positions matching TRBD2. J lost 6 bases, V lost 3 bases, and 7 bases had no gene match. Germline lookup yields CDR1 LNHDA and CDR2 SQIVND (reference sequence). The CDR3 has 16 residues. In DNA form, the CDR3 reads TGTGCCAGTAGTATGGGACTAGCGAAAGGGGCCGGGGAGCTGTTTTTT. It codes for CASSMGLAKGAGELFF.

V usage is TRBV6-5 and J usage is TRBJ1-6; weak D call: TRBD1 (5 bases). Germline CDR1 and CDR2: MNHEY and SVGAGI. V dropped 8 bases and J dropped 13 bases, with 18 bases sitting between them. The CDR3 is 13 amino acids. The CDR3 region is CASRGGKAAPLHF. The CDR3 DNA is TGTGCCAGCCGGGGGGGAAAGGCGGCGCCCCTCCACTTT.

The chain is built from TRBV6-2 or TRBV6-3 and TRBJ2-1; 8 bases fit TRBD2. With V trimmed by 2 bases and J by 5 bases, 8 bases remained unmatched. The length of the CDR3 is 16 residues. CDR1 and CDR2 from the germline V gene are MNHEY and SVGEGT. This chain's CDR3 is CASSYELAAFHNEQFF. In DNA, the CDR3 is TGTGCCAGCAGTTACGAACTAGCGGCCTTTCACAATGAGCAGTTCTTC.

This sequence joins TRBV13 and TRBJ2-7, with a weak D call TRBD1 (5 bases). The CDR3 totals 18 residues. The germline CDR1 and CDR2 sequences are PRHDT and FYEKMQ (reference sequence). V was trimmed by 1 base and J by 0 bases, leaving 19 bases between them. CDR3 bases: TGTGCCAGCAGCTTAGCCTCGCCAGGGAATTCCCTCTCCTACGAGCAGTACTTC. Translated: CASSLASPGNSLSYEQYF. The variable domain in full, completed from reference TRBV13 and TRBJ2-7, reads AAGVIQSPRHLIKEKRETATLKCYPIPRHDTVYWYQQGPGQDPQFLISFYEKMQSDKGSIPDRFSAQQFSDYHSELNMSSLELGDSALYFCASSLASPGNSLSYEQYFGPGTRLTVT.

This chain joins TRBV5-1 and TRBJ2-7; 7 bases map to TRBD1. Trimming removed 4 bases from V and 5 bases from J; junction bases left unmatched: 9. This CDR3 is built from 14 residues. Germline CDR1 is SGHRS and CDR2 is YFSETQ. The CDR3 DNA sequence: TGCGCCAGCAGCCTCGGACAGGCTATCGACGAGCAGTACTTC. Its translation is CASSLGQAIDEQYF. The full variable domain, in which reference TRBV5-1 and TRBJ2-7 provide the parts outside the CDR3, is KAGVTQTPRYLIKTRGQQVTLSCSPISGHRSVSWYQQTPGQGLQFLFEYFSETQRNKGNFPGRFSGRQFSNSRSEMNVSTLELGDSALYLCASSLGQAIDEQYFGPGTRLTVT.